This TCR beta chain was identified during a study of blood T cell repertoires in COVID-19 (dated by TCRdb to the early 2020s). In terms of the full investigation: The collaborator samples originated in the United States, Italy and Spain and spanned the acute and convalescent phases of COVID-19. The prospective study material was composed of cDNA or gDNA derived from T cells, B-cell-depleted T cells, or PBMCs. Deeply sampled blood TCRbeta repertoires from subjects exposed to, actively infected with, or recovered from COVID-19 were included in the dataset. The repertoires were released in a freely available public database meant as a resource for research on the immune response to SARS-CoV-2. Samples were obtained from the ongoing ImmuneRACE study (first 160 participants) and from some 1,200 subjects provided by 6 global collaborators. A de-identified subject ID, COVID-19 status, age in years and sex were almost always included in the sample metadata. HLA class I and class II types, where available, came from metadata supplied by the sample provider rather than from assay-based typing.

Whole blood was collected in K2EDTA tubes by collaborating institutions according to the institutions' own protocols. For TCRbeta analysis, collaborator samples were shipped as frozen whole blood, as isolated PBMCs, or as DNA extracted from either sample type. This clone has only one observation. No antigen is known for it. No base quality values were provided; no much bigger clone lies one nucleotide off. Inclusive of the bounding cysteine and phenylalanine, the CDR3 is 19 residues long. CDR3 DNA only is kept here, 57 bases in frame from base 1. V gives up 5 bases and J gives up 0 bases, and the segment between their germline ends measures 23 bases. From the germline V gene, CDR1 is KGHSH and CDR2 is LQKENI. TCRbeta CDR3 regions were amplified from genomic DNA using the immunoSEQ Assay, a bias-controlled multiplex PCR. Per the authors' processing: The number of nucleated cells in each sample was estimated by amplification of reference gene primers within the assay. To quantify the absolute abundance of each unique TCRbeta CDR3 rearrangement, sequence reads were collapsed and filtered. For each sample, productive Simpson clonality was calculated as the square root of Simpson's diversity index over productive rearrangements. TCRdb took this table from immuneACCESS and kept in-frame rearrangements with V and J called. Such tables lack part of the clones; where checked against another copy, unresolved V genes explain under half of the gap, and the rest is unexplained. That table gives V, J and clone size, and the DNA gave D and trimming. The sample includes roughly 280,000 clones, with 86% observed a single time. Nearly 2% of the sample lies in the top ten.

What the work shows at the level of the full study, not this receptor alone: Clinical and demographic metadata were provided uncurated, with the amount varying by source and participant.

The sample taken for sequencing was peripheral blood. The sequence was obtained from a man younger than 40 with active or convalescent COVID-19. The rearranged chain carries TRBV18 and TRBJ2-1; the D gene assignment is ambiguous. The sequenced DNA is TGTGCCAGCTCATACGGGTCGGCTTCTTTAACGAGCTCCTACAATGAGCAGTTCTTC. It encodes CASSYGSASLTSSYNEQFF.